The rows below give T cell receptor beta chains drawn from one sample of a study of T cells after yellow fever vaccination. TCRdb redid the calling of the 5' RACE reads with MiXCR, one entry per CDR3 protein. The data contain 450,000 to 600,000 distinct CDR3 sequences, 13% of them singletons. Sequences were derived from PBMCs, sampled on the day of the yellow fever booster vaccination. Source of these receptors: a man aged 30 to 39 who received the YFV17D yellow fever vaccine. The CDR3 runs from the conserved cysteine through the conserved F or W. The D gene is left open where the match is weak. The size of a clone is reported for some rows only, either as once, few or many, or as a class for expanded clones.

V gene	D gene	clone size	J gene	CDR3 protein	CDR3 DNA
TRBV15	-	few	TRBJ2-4	CATSDLGLVQNIQYF	TGTGCCACCAGCGACCTGGGACTTGTCCAAAACATTCAGTACTTC
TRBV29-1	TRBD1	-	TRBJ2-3	CSLWTGSDTQYF	TGCAGCCTTTGGACAGGGTCAGATACGCAGTATTTT
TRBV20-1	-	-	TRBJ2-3	CSARGKRYQTDTQYF	TGCAGTGCTAGAGGGAAGCGGTACCAGACAGATACGCAGTATTTT
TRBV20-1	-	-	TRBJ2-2	CSARRDYTGELFF	TGCAGTGCGAGGAGGGACTACACCGGGGAGCTGTTTTTT
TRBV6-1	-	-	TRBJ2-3	CASSAFRSDTQYF	TGTGCCAGCAGTGCTTTTCGATCCGATACGCAGTATTTT
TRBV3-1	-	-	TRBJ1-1	CASSQVGANTEAFF	TGTGCCAGCAGCCAAGTGGGGGCGAACACTGAAGCTTTCTTT
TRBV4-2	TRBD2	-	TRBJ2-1	CASSQDGGTSGMWEEQFF	TGTGCCAGCAGCCAAGATGGGGGGACTAGCGGGATGTGGGAAGAGCAGTTCTTC
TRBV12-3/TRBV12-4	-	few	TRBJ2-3	CASSLEVVTQYF	TGTGCCAGCAGTTTAGAGGTAGTAACGCAGTATTTT
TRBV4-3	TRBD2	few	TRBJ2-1	CASSQGTSGSYGEQFF	TGCGCCAGCAGCCAAGGGACTAGCGGGAGTTACGGTGAGCAGTTCTTC
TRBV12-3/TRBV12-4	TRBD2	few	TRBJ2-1	CASSLLRLASSEQFF	TGTGCCAGCAGTTTACTGAGACTAGCTAGCTCTGAGCAGTTCTTC